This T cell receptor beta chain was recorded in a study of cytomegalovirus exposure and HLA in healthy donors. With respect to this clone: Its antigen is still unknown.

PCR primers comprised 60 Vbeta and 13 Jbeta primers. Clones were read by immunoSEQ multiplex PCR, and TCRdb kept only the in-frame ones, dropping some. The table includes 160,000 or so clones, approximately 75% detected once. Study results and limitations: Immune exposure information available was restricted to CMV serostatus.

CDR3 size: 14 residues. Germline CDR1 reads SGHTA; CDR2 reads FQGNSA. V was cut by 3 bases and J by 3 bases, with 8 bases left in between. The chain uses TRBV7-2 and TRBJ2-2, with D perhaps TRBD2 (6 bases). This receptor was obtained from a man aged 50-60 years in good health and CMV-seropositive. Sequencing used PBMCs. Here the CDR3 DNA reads TGTGCCAGCAGCTTGGGGGGTTACACCGGGGAGCTGTTTTTT. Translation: CASSLGGYTGELFF.